A selection of T cell receptor beta chains follows, all from one sample in a study of blood T cell repertoires in COVID-19. Here immunoSEQ multiplex PCR was the method, and the copy in TCRdb shows in-frame clones only, minus some. The table lists roughly 190,000 clones, roughly four fifths of them singletons, with about 10% in the top ten. Sequenced: peripheral blood. Receptors originate from a woman in her 40s with COVID-19, enrolled during active disease. Both conserved end residues are part of each CDR3. D genes are given only for firm matches. Rows give clone size only sometimes, using once, few, many, or a class for an expanded clone.

D gene | J gene | clone size | V gene | CDR3 protein | CDR3 DNA
NA | TRBJ1-6 | NA | TRBV3-1/TRBV3-2 | CASSPMMPFRTARDSPLHF | TGTGCCAGCAGCCCCATGATGCCCTTTCGGACCGCCAGGGATTCACCCCTCCACTTT
NA | TRBJ2-2 | NA | TRBV11-2 | CASSLLRGIAGELFF | TGTGCCAGCAGCTTACTTCGCGGTATCGCCGGGGAGCTGTTTTTT
NA | TRBJ1-4 | NA | TRBV6-5 | CARAGPGEKLFF | TGTGCCAGGGCGGGGCCTGGGGAAAAACTGTTTTTT
NA | TRBJ2-7 | NA | TRBV10-3 | CASTKGGYEQYF | TGTGCCAGCACCAAAGGCGGCTACGAGCAGTACTTC
NA | TRBJ1-4 | NA | TRBV2 | CASSDVKGWEGEKLFF | TGTGCCAGCAGTGATGTCAAGGGCTGGGAGGGCGAAAAACTGTTTTTT
NA | TRBJ2-5 | NA | TRBV28 | CASSLGRAGPETQYF | TGTGCCAGCAGTTTGGGCAGGGCGGGGCCCGAGACCCAGTACTTC
NA | TRBJ1-3 | NA | TRBV7-2 | CASSPGAGGGNTIYF | TGTGCCAGCAGCCCCGGGGCGGGGGGCGGAAACACCATATATTTT
TRBD1 | TRBJ1-1 | few | TRBV2 | CASNRDRNTEAFF | TGTGCCAGCAACCGGGACAGGAACACTGAAGCTTTCTTT
NA | TRBJ2-5 | NA | TRBV2 | CASRGHFQETQYF | TGTGCCAGCAGAGGACATTTCCAAGAGACCCAGTACTTC
NA | TRBJ2-3 | NA | TRBV27 | CASSLQAQADTQYF | TGTGCCAGCAGTTTACAGGCTCAGGCAGATACGCAGTATTTT
TRBD2 | TRBJ2-7 | NA | TRBV27 | CASSLGSGYEQYF | TGTGCCAGCAGTTTGGGTAGCGGGTACGAGCAGTACTTC
TRBD2 | TRBJ2-1 | NA | TRBV4-1 | CASSQTGGTTHYNEQFF | TGCGCCAGCAGCCAAACCGGCGGGACTACCCACTACAATGAGCAGTTCTTC
NA | TRBJ2-7 | NA | TRBV7-8 | CASSDDSTREQYF | TGTGCCAGCAGCGACGACAGCACGCGGGAGCAGTACTTC
TRBD2 | TRBJ2-5 | NA | TRBV7-9 | CASSLGFGLAGSETQYF | TGTGCCAGCAGCTTAGGCTTCGGACTAGCGGGATCAGAGACCCAGTACTTC
TRBD1 | TRBJ2-7 | NA | TRBV2 | CASSEAPPGQGGDEQYF | TGTGCCAGCAGTGAAGCTCCCCCGGGACAGGGGGGTGACGAGCAGTACTTC
TRBD2 | TRBJ2-1 | few | TRBV7-9 | CASSVGTSGAYNEQFF | TGTGCCAGCAGCGTCGGGACTAGCGGGGCCTACAATGAGCAGTTCTTC
NA | TRBJ1-1 | few | TRBV19 | CASSIGLTEAFF | TGTGCCAGTAGTATTGGGCTCACTGAAGCTTTCTTT
TRBD1 | TRBJ2-5 | few | TRBV6-1 | CASSEGGRTGRQETQYF | TGTGCCAGCAGTGAAGGGGGTCGGACAGGCCGCCAAGAGACCCAGTACTTC
NA | TRBJ2-1 | NA | TRBV19 | CASSIGRVSYNEQFF | TGTGCCAGTAGTATAGGCAGGGTCTCCTACAATGAGCAGTTCTTC
NA | TRBJ1-6 | few | TRBV7-9 | CASSPSQGSVYNSPLHF | TGTGCCAGCAGCCCGTCACAGGGCTCCGTCTATAATTCACCCCTCCACTTT
NA | TRBJ1-2 | NA | TRBV5-6 | CASSENPGWDYGYTF | TGTGCCAGCAGCGAAAACCCAGGGTGGGACTATGGCTACACCTTC
TRBD2 | TRBJ2-3 | once | TRBV6-6 | CAGSSGGSTDTQYF | TGTGCCGGCTCTAGCGGGGGCTCGACAGATACGCAGTATTTT
TRBD1 | TRBJ1-1 | few | TRBV6-1 | CASSEECRGRRCTEAFF | TGTGCCAGCAGTGAAGAGTGCAGGGGGCGAAGGTGTACTGAAGCTTTCTTT
TRBD1 | TRBJ1-5 | NA | TRBV28 | CASSPPGQGNQPQHF | TGTGCCAGCAGTCCACCGGGACAGGGAAATCAGCCCCAGCATTTT
NA | TRBJ2-1 | NA | TRBV5-6 | CASTTKGDPSSYNEQFF | TGTGCCAGCACCACTAAGGGGGACCCAAGCTCCTACAATGAGCAGTTCTTC
TRBD1 | TRBJ1-1 | NA | TRBV28 | CASSKWTGRTEAFF | TGTGCCAGCAGTAAATGGACAGGGAGGACTGAAGCTTTCTTT
TRBD2 | TRBJ2-3 | NA | TRBV14 | CASDVPNSGRPDTQYF | TGTGCCAGCGATGTACCGAATAGCGGGAGGCCAGATACGCAGTATTTT
TRBD1 | TRBJ1-1 | NA | TRBV28 | CASSPRGVGGAEAFF | TGTGCCAGCAGCCCTAGGGGGGTAGGGGGCGCGGAAGCTTTCTTT
NA | TRBJ2-5 | NA | TRBV9 | CASSVGLWYQETQYF | TGTGCCAGCAGCGTAGGGCTCTGGTACCAAGAGACCCAGTACTTC
NA | TRBJ1-2 | few | TRBV6-5 | CASTERVGFGYTF | TGTGCCAGCACCGAGAGGGTGGGGTTCGGCTACACCTTC
NA | TRBJ1-2 | NA | TRBV28 | CASRAAVVPYGYTF | TGTGCCAGCAGGGCTGCTGTGGTACCCTATGGCTACACCTTC
NA | TRBJ2-2 | NA | TRBV15 | CATSRDRTGELFF | TGTGCCACCAGCCGGGATCGAACCGGGGAGCTGTTTTTT
NA | TRBJ2-3 | NA | TRBV5-8 | CASSLGAGSNTDTQYF | TGTGCCAGCAGCTTGGGTGCGGGGTCCAACACAGATACGCAGTATTTT
NA | TRBJ1-6 | NA | TRBV25-1 | CASMIGGSYNSPLHF | TGTGCCAGCATGATAGGGGGCTCCTATAATTCACCCCTCCACTTT
NA | TRBJ2-1 | NA | TRBV29-1 | CSGLTDLSSYNEQFF | TGCAGCGGATTGACAGATCTAAGCTCCTACAATGAGCAGTTCTTC
NA | TRBJ2-1 | NA | TRBV5-6 | CASSFVGQGEFF | TGTGCCAGCAGCTTCGTCGGACAAGGGGAGTTCTTC
NA | TRBJ2-7 | NA | TRBV7-2 | CASSLAAGTGHHEQYF | TGTGCCAGCAGCTTAGCTGCCGGCACGGGTCACCACGAGCAGTACTTC
NA | TRBJ1-2 | NA | TRBV6-2/TRBV6-3 | CASSTRAGDLGGYGYTF | TGTGCCAGCAGTACTCGGGCAGGGGATCTAGGGGGCTATGGCTACACCTTC
NA | TRBJ2-5 | NA | TRBV4-1 | CASSPGGIHRVVQETQYF | TGCGCCAGCAGCCCCGGAGGAATTCACAGGGTGGTCCAAGAGACCCAGTACTTC
TRBD1 | TRBJ1-2 | NA | TRBV18 | CASSASGTGTSSYGYTF | TGTGCCAGCTCAGCATCCGGGACAGGGACGAGTAGCTATGGCTACACCTTC
NA | TRBJ2-2 | NA | TRBV5-4 | CASSLSVQGGAGELFF | TGTGCCAGCAGTTTGTCCGTACAGGGAGGGGCCGGGGAGCTGTTTTTT
TRBD2 | TRBJ2-2 | NA | TRBV24-1 | CATSEPQAGTNTGELFF | TGTGCCACCAGTGAACCCCAAGCGGGGACGAACACCGGGGAGCTGTTTTTT
NA | TRBJ2-1 | NA | TRBV7-7 | CASSLHISENNEQFF | TGTGCTAGCAGCTTACATATTAGCGAGAACAATGAGCAGTTCTTC
NA | TRBJ1-2 | NA | TRBV28 | CASSPDYGYTF | TGTGCCAGCAGTCCGGACTATGGCTACACCTTC
NA | TRBJ1-1 | NA | TRBV3-1/TRBV3-2 | CASSQGLLNTEAFF | TGTGCCAGCAGCCAAGGACTTTTGAACACTGAAGCTTTCTTT
NA | TRBJ1-2 | few | TRBV28 | CASSRRDYGYTF | TGTGCCAGCAGCAGGCGCGACTATGGCTACACCTTC